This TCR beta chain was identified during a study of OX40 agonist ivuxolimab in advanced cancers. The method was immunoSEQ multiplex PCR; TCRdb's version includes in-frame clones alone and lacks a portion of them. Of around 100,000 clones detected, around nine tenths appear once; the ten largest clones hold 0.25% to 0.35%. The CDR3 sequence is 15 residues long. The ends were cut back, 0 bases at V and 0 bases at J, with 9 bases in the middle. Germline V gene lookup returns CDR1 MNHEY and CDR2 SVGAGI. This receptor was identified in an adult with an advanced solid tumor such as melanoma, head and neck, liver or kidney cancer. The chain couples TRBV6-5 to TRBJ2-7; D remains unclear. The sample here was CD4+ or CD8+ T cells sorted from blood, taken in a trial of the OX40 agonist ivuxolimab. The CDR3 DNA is TGTGCCAGCAGTTACTCGATGCTGAGCTCCTACGAGCAGTACTTC. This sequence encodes CASSYSMLSSYEQYF.